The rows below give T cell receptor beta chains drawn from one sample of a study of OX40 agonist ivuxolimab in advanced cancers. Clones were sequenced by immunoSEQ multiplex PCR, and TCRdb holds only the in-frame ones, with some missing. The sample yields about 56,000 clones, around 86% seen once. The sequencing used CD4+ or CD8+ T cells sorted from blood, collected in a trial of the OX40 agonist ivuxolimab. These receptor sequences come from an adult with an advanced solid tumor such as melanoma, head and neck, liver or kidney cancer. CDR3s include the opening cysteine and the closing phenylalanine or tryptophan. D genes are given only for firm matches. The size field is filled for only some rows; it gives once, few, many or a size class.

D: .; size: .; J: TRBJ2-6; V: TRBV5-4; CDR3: CASSSPGSGANVLTF; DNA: TGTGCCAGCAGCTCCCCCGGCTCTGGGGCCAACGTCCTGACTTTC
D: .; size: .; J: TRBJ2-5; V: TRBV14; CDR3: CASSPDWGSQYF; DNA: TGTGCCAGCAGCCCCGATTGGGGTTCCCAGTACTTC
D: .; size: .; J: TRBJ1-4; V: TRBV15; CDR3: CATSREAGSGKLFF; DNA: TGTGCCACCAGCAGAGAGGCAGGGTCGGGGAAACTGTTTTTT
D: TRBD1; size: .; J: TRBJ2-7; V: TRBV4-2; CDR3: CASSQVRTGDEQYF; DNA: TGTGCCAGCAGCCAAGTCAGGACAGGGGACGAGCAGTACTTC
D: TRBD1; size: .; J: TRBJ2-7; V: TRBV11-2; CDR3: CASSLGGQGGYEQYF; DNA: TGTGCCAGCAGCTTAGGAGGACAGGGGGGCTACGAGCAGTACTTC
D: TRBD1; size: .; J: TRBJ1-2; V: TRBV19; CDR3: CASNAGTEDTNHYGYTF; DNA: TGTGCCAGTAACGCCGGGACAGAAGATACAAATCACTATGGCTACACCTTC
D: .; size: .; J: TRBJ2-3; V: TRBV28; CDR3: CASSFRDVRRRFF; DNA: TGTGCCAGCAGTTTTCGTGACGTCCGACGGCGGTTTTTT
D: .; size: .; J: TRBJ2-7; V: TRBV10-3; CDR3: CAISESQVNSYEQYF; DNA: TGTGCCATCAGTGAGTCCCAGGTAAACTCCTACGAGCAGTACTTC
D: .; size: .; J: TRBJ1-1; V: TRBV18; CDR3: CASSGDGNTEAFF; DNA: TGTGCCAGCTCAGGGGACGGGAACACTGAAGCTTTCTTT
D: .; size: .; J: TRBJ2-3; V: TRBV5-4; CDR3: CASSLRGSRTDTQYF; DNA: TGTGCCAGCAGCTTGCGAGGGAGTCGGACAGATACGCAGTATTTT
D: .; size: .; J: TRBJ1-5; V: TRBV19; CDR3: CASSMTSNQPQHF; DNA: TGTGCCAGTAGTATGACTAGCAATCAGCCCCAGCATTTT
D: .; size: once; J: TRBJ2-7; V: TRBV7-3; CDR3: CASSLTQGQVQYF; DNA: TGTGCCAGCAGCTTAACCCAGGGTCAGGTGCAGTACTTC
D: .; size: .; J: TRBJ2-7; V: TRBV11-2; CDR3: CASSPNSGGGSSYEQYF; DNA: TGTGCCAGCAGCCCCAATTCCGGCGGCGGTAGCTCCTACGAGCAGTACTTC
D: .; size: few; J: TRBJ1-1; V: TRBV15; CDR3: CATSRDRSGNTEAFF; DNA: TGTGCCACCAGCAGAGATCGTTCGGGGAACACTGAAGCTTTCTTT
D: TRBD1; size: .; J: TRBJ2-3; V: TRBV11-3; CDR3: CASSHGQASTDTQYF; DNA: TGTGCCAGCAGCCACGGACAGGCAAGCACAGATACGCAGTATTTT
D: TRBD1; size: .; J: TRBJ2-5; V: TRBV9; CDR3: CASSLTGAFYPETQYF; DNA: TGTGCCAGCAGCTTAACAGGGGCTTTCTATCCGGAGACCCAGTACTTC
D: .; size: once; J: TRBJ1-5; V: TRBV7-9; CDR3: CASSFYAGSNQPQHF; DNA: TGTGCCAGCAGCTTTTACGCAGGGAGCAATCAGCCCCAGCATTTT
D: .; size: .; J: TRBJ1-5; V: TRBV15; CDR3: CATSRDGRTYSNQPQHF; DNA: TGTGCCACCAGCAGAGATGGTAGGACTTATAGCAATCAGCCCCAGCATTTT
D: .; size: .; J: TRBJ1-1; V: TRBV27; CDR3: CASSLSRASEAFF; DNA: TGTGCCAGCAGTTTAAGCAGGGCCTCTGAAGCTTTCTTT
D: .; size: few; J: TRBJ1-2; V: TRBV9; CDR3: CASGRGMGNYGYTF; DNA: TGTGCCAGCGGCCGAGGGATGGGGAACTATGGCTACACCTTC
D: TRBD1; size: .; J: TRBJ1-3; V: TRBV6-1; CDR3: CASSARQGPSGNTIYF; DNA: TGTGCCAGCAGTGCCCGACAGGGACCGTCCGGAAACACCATATATTTT
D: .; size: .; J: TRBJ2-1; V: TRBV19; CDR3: CASSIGGGASSYNEQFF; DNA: TGTGCCAGTAGTATAGGTGGCGGGGCGAGCTCCTACAATGAGCAGTTCTTC
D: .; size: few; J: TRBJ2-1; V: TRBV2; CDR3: CASSAEAWGEQFF; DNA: TGTGCCAGCAGCGCGGAGGCCTGGGGTGAGCAGTTCTTC
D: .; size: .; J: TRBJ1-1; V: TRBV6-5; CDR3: CASSYAGLNTEAFF; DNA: TGTGCCAGCAGTTACGCAGGACTGAACACTGAAGCTTTCTTT
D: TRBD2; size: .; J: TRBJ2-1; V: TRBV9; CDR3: CASSVGSGSNEQFF; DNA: TGTGCCAGCAGCGTCGGAAGCGGGAGTAATGAGCAGTTCTTC
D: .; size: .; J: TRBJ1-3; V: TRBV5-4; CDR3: CASSEAAGNTIYF; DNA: TGTGCCAGCAGCGAAGCGGCGGGTAACACCATATATTTT
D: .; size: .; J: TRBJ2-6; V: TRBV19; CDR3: CASSIGPGGANVLTF; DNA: TGTGCCAGTAGTATCGGGCCGGGTGGGGCCAACGTCCTGACTTTC
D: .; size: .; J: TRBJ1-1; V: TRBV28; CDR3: CASYPGQRNTEAFF; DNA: TGTGCCAGCTACCCTGGACAACGGAACACTGAAGCTTTCTTT
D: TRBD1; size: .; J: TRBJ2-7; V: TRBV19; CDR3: CASSSRDRGLYEQYF; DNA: TGTGCCAGTAGTTCCCGGGACAGGGGGCTCTACGAGCAGTACTTC
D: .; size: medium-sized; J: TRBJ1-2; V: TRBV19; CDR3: CASSTPPDSPPGYGYTF; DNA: TGTGCCAGTAGTACGCCCCCGGACAGCCCTCCGGGGTATGGCTACACCTTC
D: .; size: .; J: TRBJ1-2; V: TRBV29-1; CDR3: CGSRVWDYGYTF; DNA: TGCGGCTCCAGGGTTTGGGACTATGGCTACACCTTC
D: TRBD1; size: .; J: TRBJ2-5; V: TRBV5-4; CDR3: CASSMGQGRETQYF; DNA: TGTGCCAGCAGCATGGGACAGGGCCGAGAGACCCAGTACTTC
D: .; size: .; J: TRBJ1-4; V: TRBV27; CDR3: CASSLGARRNEKLFF; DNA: TGTGCCAGCAGTTTGGGAGCCAGGAGGAATGAAAAACTGTTTTTT
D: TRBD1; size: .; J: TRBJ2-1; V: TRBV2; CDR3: CASQGQGAGRQFF; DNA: TGTGCCAGCCAGGGACAGGGGGCGGGTCGGCAGTTCTTC
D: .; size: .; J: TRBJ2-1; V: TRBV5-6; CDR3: CASSPWRGRNEQFF; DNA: TGTGCCAGCAGCCCCTGGAGGGGGCGCAATGAGCAGTTCTTC
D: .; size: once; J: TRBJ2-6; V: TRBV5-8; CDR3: CASSFQGGANVLTF; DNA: TGTGCCAGCAGTTTCCAGGGTGGGGCCAACGTCCTGACTTTC
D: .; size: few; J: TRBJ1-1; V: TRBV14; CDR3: CASSQDRNTEAFF; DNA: TGTGCCAGCAGCCAAGATCGGAACACTGAAGCTTTCTTT
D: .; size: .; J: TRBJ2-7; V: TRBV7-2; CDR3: CASSLEQGRQDEQYF; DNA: TGTGCCAGCAGCTTAGAGCAGGGGCGGCAGGACGAGCAGTACTTC
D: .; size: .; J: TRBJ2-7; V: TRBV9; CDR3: CASSARYEQYF; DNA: TGTGCCAGCAGCGCCCGCTACGAGCAGTACTTC
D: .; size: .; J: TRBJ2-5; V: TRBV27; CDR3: CASRLGGAWETQYF; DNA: TGTGCCAGCAGGCTTGGGGGGGCTTGGGAGACCCAGTACTTC
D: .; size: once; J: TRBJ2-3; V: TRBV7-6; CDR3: CASSLVTGGTDTQYF; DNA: TGTGCCAGCAGCTTAGTCACAGGAGGCACAGATACGCAGTATTTT
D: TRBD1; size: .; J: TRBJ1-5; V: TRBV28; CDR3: CASNMDREIQPQHF; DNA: TGTGCCAGCAATATGGACAGGGAAATTCAGCCCCAGCATTTT
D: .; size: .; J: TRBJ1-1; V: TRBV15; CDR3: CATSRARGTEAFF; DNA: TGTGCCACCAGCAGAGCAAGGGGCACTGAAGCTTTCTTT
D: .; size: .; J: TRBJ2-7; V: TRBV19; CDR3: CASANSARPEQYF; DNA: TGTGCCAGCGCTAATTCGGCCCGCCCGGAGCAGTACTTC
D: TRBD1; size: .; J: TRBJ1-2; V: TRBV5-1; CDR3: CASSLSQGGDYGYTF; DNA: TGCGCCAGCAGCTTGTCCCAGGGGGGAGACTATGGCTACACCTTC
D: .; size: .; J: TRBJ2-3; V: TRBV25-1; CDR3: CASSDVAGVADTQYF; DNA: TGTGCCAGCAGTGATGTAGCAGGGGTTGCAGATACGCAGTATTTT
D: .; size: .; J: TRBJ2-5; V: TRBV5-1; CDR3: CASKWGSQETQYF; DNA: TGCGCCAGCAAGTGGGGATCCCAAGAGACCCAGTACTTC
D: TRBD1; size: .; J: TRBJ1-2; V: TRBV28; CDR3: CASSSRTGNDYGYTF; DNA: TGTGCCAGCAGTTCCCGGACAGGGAACGACTATGGCTACACCTTC
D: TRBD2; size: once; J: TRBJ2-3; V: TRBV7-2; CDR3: CASSLVASGGAVDTQYF; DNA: TGTGCCAGCAGCTTAGTGGCTAGCGGGGGGGCAGTAGATACGCAGTATTTT
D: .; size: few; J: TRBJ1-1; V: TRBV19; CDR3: CASSLKVQPYLNTEAFF; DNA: TGTGCCAGTAGTCTTAAGGTACAGCCGTACCTCAACACTGAAGCTTTCTTT
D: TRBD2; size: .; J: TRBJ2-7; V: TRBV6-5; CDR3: CASSRPSDGRGEQYF; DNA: TGTGCCAGCAGTCGCCCCTCGGATGGGAGGGGCGAGCAGTACTTC
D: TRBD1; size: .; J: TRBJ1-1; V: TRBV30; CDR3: CAWSVLSYYRGRDRHTEAFF; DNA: TGTGCCTGGAGTGTTCTGTCCTATTACAGGGGGAGAGACCGGCACACTGAAGCTTTCTTT
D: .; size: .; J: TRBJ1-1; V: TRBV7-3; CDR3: CASSRGVGTEAFF; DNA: TGTGCCAGCAGCCGGGGCGTCGGGACTGAAGCTTTCTTT
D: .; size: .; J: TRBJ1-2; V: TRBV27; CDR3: CASSLQQGANYGYTF; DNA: TGTGCCAGCAGTTTACAACAGGGAGCTAACTATGGCTACACCTTC
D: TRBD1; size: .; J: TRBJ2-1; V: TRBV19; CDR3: CASSDRAYNEQFF; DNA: TGTGCCAGTTCGGACAGGGCTTACAATGAGCAGTTCTTC